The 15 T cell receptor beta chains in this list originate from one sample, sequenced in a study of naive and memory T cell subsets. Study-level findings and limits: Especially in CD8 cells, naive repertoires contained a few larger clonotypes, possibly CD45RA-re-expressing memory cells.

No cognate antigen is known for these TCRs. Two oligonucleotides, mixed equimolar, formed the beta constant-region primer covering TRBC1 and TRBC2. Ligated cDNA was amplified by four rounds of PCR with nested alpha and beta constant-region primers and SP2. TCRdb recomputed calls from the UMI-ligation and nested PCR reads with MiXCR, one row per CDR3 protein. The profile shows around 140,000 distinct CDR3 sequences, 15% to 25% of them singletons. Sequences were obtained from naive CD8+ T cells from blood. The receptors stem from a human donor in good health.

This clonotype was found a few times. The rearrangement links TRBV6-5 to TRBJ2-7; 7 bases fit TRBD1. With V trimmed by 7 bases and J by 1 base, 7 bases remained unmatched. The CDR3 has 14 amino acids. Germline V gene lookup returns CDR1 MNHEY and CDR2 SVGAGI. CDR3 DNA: TGTGCCAGCAATCCGACAGGGTGGTCCTACGAGCAGTACTTC. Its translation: CASNPTGWSYEQYF.

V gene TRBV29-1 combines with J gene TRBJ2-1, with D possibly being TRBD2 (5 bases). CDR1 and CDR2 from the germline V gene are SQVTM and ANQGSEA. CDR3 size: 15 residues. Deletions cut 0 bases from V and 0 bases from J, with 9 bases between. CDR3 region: CSVEDRDYSYNEQFF. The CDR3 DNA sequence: TGCAGCGTTGAAGACCGAGACTACTCCTACAATGAGCAGTTCTTC.

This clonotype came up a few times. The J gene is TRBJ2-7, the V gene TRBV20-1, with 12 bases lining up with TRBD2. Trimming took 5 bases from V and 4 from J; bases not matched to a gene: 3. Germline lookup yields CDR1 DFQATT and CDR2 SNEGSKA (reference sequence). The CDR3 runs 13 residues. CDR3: CSADGTSGYEQYF. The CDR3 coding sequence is TGCAGTGCTGATGGGACTAGCGGGTACGAGCAGTACTTC.

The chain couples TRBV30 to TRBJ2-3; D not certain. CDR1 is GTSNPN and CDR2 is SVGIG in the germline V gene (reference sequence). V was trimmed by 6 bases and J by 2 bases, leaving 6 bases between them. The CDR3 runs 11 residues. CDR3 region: CACLITDTQYF. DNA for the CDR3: TGTGCCTGCCTCATCACAGATACGCAGTATTTT. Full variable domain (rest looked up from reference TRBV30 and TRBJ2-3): SQTIHQWPATLVQPVGSPLSLECTVEGTSNPNLYWYRQAAGRGLQLLFYSVGIGQISSEVPQNLSASRPQDRQFILSSKKLLLSDSGFYLCACLITDTQYFGPGTRLTVL.

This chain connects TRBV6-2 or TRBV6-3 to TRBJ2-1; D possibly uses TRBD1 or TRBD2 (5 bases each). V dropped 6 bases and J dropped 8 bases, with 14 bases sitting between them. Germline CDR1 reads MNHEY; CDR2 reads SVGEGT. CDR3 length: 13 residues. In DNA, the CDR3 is TGTGCCAGCAGAATGGGACCGATGGATGAGCAGTTCTTC. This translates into CASRMGPMDEQFF.

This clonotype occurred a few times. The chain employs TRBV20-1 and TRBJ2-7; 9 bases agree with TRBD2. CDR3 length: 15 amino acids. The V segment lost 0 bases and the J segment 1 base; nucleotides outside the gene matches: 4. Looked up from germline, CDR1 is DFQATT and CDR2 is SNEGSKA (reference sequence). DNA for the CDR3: TGCAGTGCTAGAGAGGGGAGCGGGGGGTCCTACGAGCAGTACTTC. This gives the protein CSAREGSGGSYEQYF.

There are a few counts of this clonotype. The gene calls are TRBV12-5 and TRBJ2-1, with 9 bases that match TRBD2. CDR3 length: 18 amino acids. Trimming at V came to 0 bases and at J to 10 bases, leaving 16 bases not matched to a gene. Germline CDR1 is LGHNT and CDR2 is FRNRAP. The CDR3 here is CASGLVVTGTSLTKEQFF. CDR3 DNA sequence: TGTGCTAGTGGTTTGGTAGTAACCGGGACTAGCCTCACTAAGGAGCAGTTCTTC.

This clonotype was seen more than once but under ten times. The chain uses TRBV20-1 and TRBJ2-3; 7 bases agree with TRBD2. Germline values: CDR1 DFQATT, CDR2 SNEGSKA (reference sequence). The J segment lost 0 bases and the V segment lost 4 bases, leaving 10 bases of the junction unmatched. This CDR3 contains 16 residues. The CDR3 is CSATSLSGISTDTQYF. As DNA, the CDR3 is TGCAGTGCTACGTCTTTAAGCGGGATCAGCACAGATACGCAGTATTTT.

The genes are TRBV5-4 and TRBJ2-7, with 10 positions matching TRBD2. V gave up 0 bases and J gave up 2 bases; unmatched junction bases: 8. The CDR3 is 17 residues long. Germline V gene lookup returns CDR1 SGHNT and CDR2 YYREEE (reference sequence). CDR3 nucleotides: TGTGCCAGCAGCTTGGGATTTGGACTAGCGGAAACCTACGAGCAGTACTTC. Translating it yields CASSLGFGLAETYEQYF.

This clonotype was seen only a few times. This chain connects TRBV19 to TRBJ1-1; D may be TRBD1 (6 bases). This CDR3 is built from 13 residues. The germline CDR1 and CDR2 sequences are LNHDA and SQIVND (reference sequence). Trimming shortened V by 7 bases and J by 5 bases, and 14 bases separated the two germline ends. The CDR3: CASNQGSGTEAFF. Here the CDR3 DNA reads TGTGCCAGTAACCAGGGGTCGGGTACTGAAGCTTTCTTT.

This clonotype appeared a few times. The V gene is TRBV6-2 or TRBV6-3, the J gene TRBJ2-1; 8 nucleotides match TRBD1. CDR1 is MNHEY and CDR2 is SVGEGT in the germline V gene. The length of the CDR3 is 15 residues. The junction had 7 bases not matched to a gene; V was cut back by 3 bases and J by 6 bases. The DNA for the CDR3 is TGTGCCAGCAGTTATCCCCGAGACAGGGGCAATGAGCAGTTCTTC. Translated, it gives CASSYPRDRGNEQFF.

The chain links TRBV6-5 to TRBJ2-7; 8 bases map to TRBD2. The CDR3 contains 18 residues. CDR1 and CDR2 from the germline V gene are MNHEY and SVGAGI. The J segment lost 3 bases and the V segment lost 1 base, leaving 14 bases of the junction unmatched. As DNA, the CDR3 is TGTGCCAGCAGTTACTATTTTTCCGCAGCGGGAGAGTACTACGAGCAGTACTTC. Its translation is CASSYYFSAAGEYYEQYF.

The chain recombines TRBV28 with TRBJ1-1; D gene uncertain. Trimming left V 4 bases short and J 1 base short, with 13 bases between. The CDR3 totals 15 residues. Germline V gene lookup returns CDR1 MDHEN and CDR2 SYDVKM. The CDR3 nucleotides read TGTGCCAGCAGTTCACGAATAAAGGGGAACACTGAAGCTTTCTTT. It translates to CASSSRIKGNTEAFF. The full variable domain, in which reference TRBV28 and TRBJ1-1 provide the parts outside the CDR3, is DVKVTQSSRYLVKRTGEKVFLECVQDMDHENMFWYRQDPGLGLRLIYFSYDVKMKEKGDIPEGYSVSREKKERFSLILESASTNQTSMYLCASSSRIKGNTEAFFGQGTRLTVV.

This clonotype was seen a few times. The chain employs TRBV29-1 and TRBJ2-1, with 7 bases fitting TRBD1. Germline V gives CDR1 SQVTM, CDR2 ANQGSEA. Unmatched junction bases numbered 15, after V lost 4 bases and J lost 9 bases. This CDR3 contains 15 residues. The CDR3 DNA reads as TGCAGCGTTGTTCTCGTGGAGAAGGGGGCGGGTGAGCAGTTCTTC. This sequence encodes CSVVLVEKGAGEQFF.

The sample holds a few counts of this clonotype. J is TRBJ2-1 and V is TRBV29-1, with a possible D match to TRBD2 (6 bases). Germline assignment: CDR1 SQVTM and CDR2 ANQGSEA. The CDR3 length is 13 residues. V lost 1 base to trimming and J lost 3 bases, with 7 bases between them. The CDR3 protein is CSVEAGVYNEQFF. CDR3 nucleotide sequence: TGCAGCGTTGAAGCGGGAGTCTACAATGAGCAGTTCTTC.